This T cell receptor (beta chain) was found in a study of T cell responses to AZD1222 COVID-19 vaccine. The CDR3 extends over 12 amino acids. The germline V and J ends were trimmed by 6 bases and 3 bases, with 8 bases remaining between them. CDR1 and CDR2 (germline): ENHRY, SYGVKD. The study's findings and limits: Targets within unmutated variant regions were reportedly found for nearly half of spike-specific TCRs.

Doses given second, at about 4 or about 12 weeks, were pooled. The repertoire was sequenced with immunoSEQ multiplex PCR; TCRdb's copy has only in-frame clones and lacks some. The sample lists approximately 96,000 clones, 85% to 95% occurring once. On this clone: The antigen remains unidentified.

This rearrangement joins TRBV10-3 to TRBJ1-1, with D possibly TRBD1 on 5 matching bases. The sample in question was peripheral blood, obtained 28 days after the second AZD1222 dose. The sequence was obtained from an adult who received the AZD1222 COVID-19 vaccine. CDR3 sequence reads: CAISGRDTEAFF. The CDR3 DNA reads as TGTGCCATCAGCGGCAGGGACACTGAAGCTTTCTTT.